The 10 T cell receptor beta chains listed next were all sequenced from one sample in a study of T cells of healthy individuals (dated by TCRdb to 2016 to 2019). The receptor library was made with 5' RACE. Sequencing used an Illumina MiSeq. The public sequencing data were trimmed at Q25 with fastp and processed into clonotypes with MiXCR by TCRdb, which kept only in-frame beta chains. Here each entry gathers all rows of one CDR3 protein and keeps the most common genes and DNA. For this sample the table gives about 63,000 distinct CDR3 sequences, of which 15% to 20% were detected only once. The ten largest clones represent around 4.6% of the sample. These receptors were obtained from a human donor in good health.

At least ten counts were recorded for this clonotype. The chain carries TRBV6-5 and TRBJ2-3; 7 bases line up with TRBD2. CDR3 size: 15 residues. Unmatched junction bases numbered 6, after V lost 4 bases and J lost 2 bases. Looked up from germline, CDR1 is MNHEY and CDR2 is SVGAGI. In nucleotides, the CDR3 is TGTGCCAGCAGTTCCGAGCGGGGCGACACAGATACGCAGTATTTT. It encodes CASSSERGDTDTQYF.

This clonotype was recorded a few times. The V and J genes are TRBV27 and TRBJ1-6; 8 bases match TRBD1. With 6 bases clipped from V and 10 bases from J, the junction kept 20 bases outside the gene matches. The CDR3 runs 18 residues. In germline, CDR1 is MNHEY, CDR2 SMNVEV (reference sequence). The CDR3 DNA reads as TGTGCCAGCAGGGGGAGCGGGGGGACAGGATCCCCTCGCTCACCCCTCCACTTT. Protein: CASRGSGGTGSPRSPLHF.

This clonotype was detected a few times. The CDR3 here is CSARALGAQLDEQYF. CDR3 bases: TGCAGTGCTAGAGCGCTGGGGGCTCAGTTGGACGAGCAGTACTTC. The chain combines TRBV20-1 with TRBJ2-7; tentatively, D is TRBD1 (6 bases). Per the germline V gene, CDR1 is DFQATT and CDR2 is SNEGSKA (reference sequence). Trimming removed 1 base from V and 5 bases from J, with 18 bases in between. The CDR3 is 15 residues long.

This clonotype was recorded at least ten times. In DNA form, the CDR3 reads TGTGCCAGTAGTATAGGCGGACTTTTCTACGAGCAGTACTTC. Its translation is CASSIGGLFYEQYF. The genes are TRBV19 and TRBJ2-7, with D maybe TRBD2 (5 bases). The CDR3 extends over 14 amino acids. Germline assignment: CDR1 LNHDA and CDR2 SQIVND (reference sequence). Trimming took off 1 base at V and 3 bases at J, with 10 bases between the two ends.

In the case of this clonotype: This clone may be a read error of a much larger clone one base away. The genes are TRBV2 and TRBJ1-2; D perhaps matches TRBD1 (5 bases). The CDR3 loop spans 13 amino acids. The germline V gene encodes CDR1 SNHLY and CDR2 FYNNEI. The CDR3 loop is CASNRRGDYGYPF. The CDR3 DNA is TGTGCCAGCAACCGACGGGGGGACTATGGCTACCCCTTC. The full variable domain, rest sourced from reference TRBV2 and TRBJ1-2, is EPEVTQTPSHQVTQMGQEVILRCVPISNHLYFYWYRQILGQKVEFLVSFYNNEISEKSEIFDDQFSVERPDGSNFTLKIRSTKLEDSAMYFCASNRRGDYGYPFGSGTRLTVV.

The chain recombines TRBV3-1 with TRBJ2-5; 8 positions agree with TRBD2. Germline V CDR1 and CDR2: LGHDT, YNNKEL (reference sequence). The V segment lost 4 bases and the J segment 4 bases; nucleotides outside the gene matches: 8. The CDR3 is 15 amino acids. The DNA for the CDR3 is TGTGCCAGCAGCCGTCAGGACGGGGGGGCAGAGACCCAGTACTTC. The encoded protein is CASSRQDGGAETQYF.

The sample holds many counts of this clonotype. The chain is built from TRBV7-3 and TRBJ2-2, with 7 bases that match TRBD1. Germline trimming cut 2 bases from V and 5 bases from J; bases unmatched to any gene: 11. CDR1 is SGHTA and CDR2 is FQGTGA in the germline V gene. This CDR3 is built from 17 residues. CDR3: CASSLRRQGDGTGELFF. CDR3 DNA sequence: TGTGCCAGCAGCTTACGTCGCCAGGGGGATGGGACCGGGGAGCTGTTTTTT.

In its sample, this clonotype was seen many times. This chain joins TRBV29-1 and TRBJ1-2, with D hard to call. Trimming stripped 5 bases from V and 10 bases from J, with 14 bases between. Germline CDR1 and CDR2: SQVTM and ANQGSEA. The CDR3 runs to 11 residues. The DNA of the CDR3 is TGCAGCGTTCGCCTGGATTCTGCCTACACCTTC. It codes for CSVRLDSAYTF.

The chain couples TRBV20-1 to TRBJ2-7; weak D call: TRBD2 (6 bases). The CDR3 sequence is 17 residues long. Trimming removed 5 bases at V and 2 bases at J, with 25 bases between. Germline assignment: CDR1 DFQATT and CDR2 SNEGSKA (reference sequence). CDR3 sequence: CSARAGTTTGLTYEQYF. The CDR3 bases are TGCAGTGCTCGCGCGGGAACAACCACAGGCCTCACCTACGAGCAGTACTTC.

This clonotype was found many times. In nucleotides, the CDR3 is TGTGCCAGCAGCCAAGATGCGGTTACGCAGTATTTT. Its translation: CASSQDAVTQYF. The chain employs TRBV3-1 and TRBJ2-3; D gene ambiguous. V was trimmed by 0 bases and J by 8 bases, leaving 6 bases between them. Germline V gene lookup returns CDR1 LGHDT and CDR2 YNNKEL (reference sequence). The CDR3 contains 12 residues.